This is a list of T cell receptor beta chains from one sample in a study of control samples from healthy donors and cancer patients. This table comes from immunoSEQ multiplex PCR, and its TCRdb copy is limited to in-frame clones, with some not included. The sample gives about 170,000 clones, 91% of which show up once; 1.5% is in the top ten. The sample taken for sequencing was blood. The source is a woman younger than 45 in good health. Each CDR3 is given with its conserved first and last residue. The order of the fields is J gene, D gene, clone size, V gene, CDR3 DNA, CDR3 protein. A D gene is named only where the DNA matches it firmly. Clone size is shown for a subset of rows, as once, few, many or a class of expanded clone.

j_gene: TRBJ2-2
d_gene: TRBD2
abundance: .
v_gene: TRBV10-1
CDR3nt: TGCGCCAGCAGTGAGTCTAGCGGGGGGAACACCGGGGAGCTGTTTTTT
CDR3aa: CASSESSGGNTGELFF

j_gene: TRBJ1-1
d_gene: TRBD1
abundance: .
v_gene: TRBV27
CDR3nt: TGTGCCAGCAGTTTACGTGTTTTTCCGACAGGGGACACTGAAGCTTTCTTT
CDR3aa: CASSLRVFPTGDTEAFF

j_gene: TRBJ2-7
d_gene: .
abundance: once
v_gene: TRBV6-2/TRBV6-3
CDR3nt: TGTGCCAGCAGTTATGGCACAGAAACCTACGAGCAGTACTTC
CDR3aa: CASSYGTETYEQYF

j_gene: TRBJ2-7
d_gene: TRBD2
abundance: .
v_gene: TRBV5-4
CDR3nt: TGTGCCAGCAGCTTAGAGCGGGAGGGCCCCTACGAGCAGTACTTC
CDR3aa: CASSLEREGPYEQYF

j_gene: TRBJ1-5
d_gene: TRBD1
abundance: .
v_gene: TRBV6-2/TRBV6-3
CDR3nt: TGTGCCAGCAGTACAGGGGGTCAGCCCCAGCATTTT
CDR3aa: CASSTGGQPQHF

j_gene: TRBJ2-7
d_gene: TRBD2
abundance: .
v_gene: TRBV10-2
CDR3nt: TGCGCCAGCAGTGCGATAGCGGGGACCTACGAGCAGTACTTC
CDR3aa: CASSAIAGTYEQYF

j_gene: TRBJ1-3
d_gene: .
abundance: .
v_gene: TRBV12-3/TRBV12-4
CDR3nt: TGTGCCAGCAGGCGAAGGGGAAACACCATATATTTT
CDR3aa: CASRRRGNTIYF

j_gene: TRBJ2-1
d_gene: .
abundance: .
v_gene: TRBV6-4
CDR3nt: TGTGCCAGCAGTGAGGGCTCGTACAATGAGCAGTTCTTC
CDR3aa: CASSEGSYNEQFF

j_gene: TRBJ2-1
d_gene: .
abundance: .
v_gene: TRBV7-2
CDR3nt: TGTGCCAGCAGCTTAGCCTCCTACAATGAGCAGTTCTTC
CDR3aa: CASSLASYNEQFF

j_gene: TRBJ1-5
d_gene: .
abundance: .
v_gene: TRBV2
CDR3nt: TGTGCCAGCAGTGAACGCAGGGGCAATCAGCCCCAGCATTTT
CDR3aa: CASSERRGNQPQHF

j_gene: TRBJ1-2
d_gene: TRBD1
abundance: .
v_gene: TRBV5-1
CDR3nt: TGCGCCAGCAACCCAGGGGGGACTAACTATGGCTACACCTTC
CDR3aa: CASNPGGTNYGYTF

j_gene: TRBJ1-2
d_gene: .
abundance: .
v_gene: TRBV19
CDR3nt: TGTGCCAGTACTCCCGGGACAATCACCTATGGCTACACCTTC
CDR3aa: CASTPGTITYGYTF

j_gene: TRBJ2-7
d_gene: TRBD2
abundance: .
v_gene: TRBV9
CDR3nt: TGTGCCAGCAGCCCAGAGTCTAGCGGGGCCTACGAGCAGTACTTC
CDR3aa: CASSPESSGAYEQYF

j_gene: TRBJ1-2
d_gene: .
abundance: .
v_gene: TRBV12-3/TRBV12-4
CDR3nt: TGTGCCAGCAGTTTAGCAGGGGTCTATGGCTACACCTTC
CDR3aa: CASSLAGVYGYTF

j_gene: TRBJ2-3
d_gene: TRBD2
abundance: .
v_gene: TRBV7-6
CDR3nt: TGTGCCAGCAGCCCATCGGGAGGGACAGATACGCAGTATTTT
CDR3aa: CASSPSGGTDTQYF

j_gene: TRBJ1-1
d_gene: .
abundance: .
v_gene: TRBV5-1
CDR3nt: TGCGCCAGCAGCTTGGCGGGAGGGCACACTGAAGCTTTCTTT
CDR3aa: CASSLAGGHTEAFF

j_gene: TRBJ2-7
d_gene: .
abundance: .
v_gene: TRBV7-8
CDR3nt: TGTGCCAGCAGCTTACTTGGGAGTGGCGAGCAGTACTTC
CDR3aa: CASSLLGSGEQYF

j_gene: TRBJ2-7
d_gene: TRBD1
abundance: .
v_gene: TRBV2
CDR3nt: TGTGCCACAGCCTGGGACAGGGGCAACGAGCAGTACTTC
CDR3aa: CATAWDRGNEQYF

j_gene: TRBJ1-3
d_gene: .
abundance: .
v_gene: TRBV7-9
CDR3nt: TGTGCCAGCAGCACCTGGACAGACTCTGGAAACACCATATATTTT
CDR3aa: CASSTWTDSGNTIYF

j_gene: TRBJ2-3
d_gene: .
abundance: .
v_gene: TRBV6-5
CDR3nt: TGTGCCAGCAGTTACTCGCGGGACACAGATACGCAGTATTTT
CDR3aa: CASSYSRDTDTQYF

j_gene: TRBJ1-1
d_gene: .
abundance: .
v_gene: TRBV23-1
CDR3nt: TGCGCCAGCAGTCAATCCGAAGGGAAAGCTTTCTTT
CDR3aa: CASSQSEGKAFF

j_gene: TRBJ2-3
d_gene: TRBD2
abundance: few
v_gene: TRBV6-1
CDR3nt: TGTGCCAGCAGTGATCTGCGGGGGGGGGCAGATACGCAGTATTTT
CDR3aa: CASSDLRGGADTQYF

j_gene: TRBJ2-7
d_gene: TRBD1
abundance: .
v_gene: TRBV6-5
CDR3nt: TGTGCCAGCAGACAGGGGGCGCGGGAGCAGTACTTC
CDR3aa: CASRQGAREQYF

j_gene: TRBJ1-2
d_gene: TRBD1
abundance: .
v_gene: TRBV7-8
CDR3nt: TGTGCCAGCAGCCCACGGACAGGCGCCCCCTATGGCTACACCTTC
CDR3aa: CASSPRTGAPYGYTF

j_gene: TRBJ2-1
d_gene: TRBD2
abundance: few
v_gene: TRBV18
CDR3nt: TGTGCCAGCTCAGTCGGTCGGGGACTAGCGGGAGTCAATGAGCAGTTCTTC
CDR3aa: CASSVGRGLAGVNEQFF

j_gene: TRBJ2-1
d_gene: .
abundance: .
v_gene: TRBV5-4
CDR3nt: TGTGCCAGCAGCTTGGGGGGGAATGAGCAGTTCTTC
CDR3aa: CASSLGGNEQFF

j_gene: TRBJ1-1
d_gene: .
abundance: .
v_gene: TRBV4-3
CDR3nt: TGCGCCAGCAGCCAAGATGGGGGGCGGACTACTGAAGCTTTCTTT
CDR3aa: CASSQDGGRTTEAFF

j_gene: TRBJ2-5
d_gene: TRBD1
abundance: .
v_gene: TRBV10-3
CDR3nt: TGTGCCACAACAGGGGGCCTACAAGAGACCCAGTACTTC
CDR3aa: CATTGGLQETQYF

j_gene: TRBJ2-5
d_gene: .
abundance: .
v_gene: TRBV7-2
CDR3nt: TGTGCCAGCAGCGTTGGTTGGGGGCCACAAGAGACCCAGTACTTC
CDR3aa: CASSVGWGPQETQYF

j_gene: TRBJ2-5
d_gene: .
abundance: .
v_gene: TRBV30
CDR3nt: TGTGCCTGGAGTGTAGGTTCTAACCAAGAGACCCAGTACTTC
CDR3aa: CAWSVGSNQETQYF

j_gene: TRBJ2-3
d_gene: TRBD1
abundance: .
v_gene: TRBV23-1
CDR3nt: TGCGCCAGCAGTCAATTGGGCAGGGGGCCCACAGATACGCAGTATTTT
CDR3aa: CASSQLGRGPTDTQYF

j_gene: TRBJ1-3
d_gene: .
abundance: .
v_gene: TRBV2
CDR3nt: TGTGCCAGCAGTGACCCCCTCACTGGAAACACCATATATTTT
CDR3aa: CASSDPLTGNTIYF

j_gene: TRBJ2-1
d_gene: .
abundance: .
v_gene: TRBV21-1
CDR3nt: TGTGCCAGCAGCAAATCGTCTAGCGGGGGAAGATACAATGAGCAGTTCTTC
CDR3aa: CASSKSSSGGRYNEQFF

j_gene: TRBJ1-1
d_gene: .
abundance: .
v_gene: TRBV7-8
CDR3nt: TGTGCCAGCAGCTTAGGTGCGGTCAGGGTTGAGACTGAAGCTTTCTTT
CDR3aa: CASSLGAVRVETEAFF

j_gene: TRBJ2-1
d_gene: TRBD2
abundance: .
v_gene: TRBV25-1
CDR3nt: TGTGCCAGCAGGGGGACTAGCGGCAACAATGAGCAGTTCTTC
CDR3aa: CASRGTSGNNEQFF

j_gene: TRBJ1-1
d_gene: .
abundance: .
v_gene: TRBV9
CDR3nt: TGTGCCAGCAGCGAAATGGACAGCACTGAAGCTTTCTTT
CDR3aa: CASSEMDSTEAFF

j_gene: TRBJ2-1
d_gene: .
abundance: .
v_gene: TRBV25-1
CDR3nt: TGTGCCAGCAGTGAGGACCGCCGATCTTACAATGAGCAGTTCTTC
CDR3aa: CASSEDRRSYNEQFF

j_gene: TRBJ2-3
d_gene: .
abundance: .
v_gene: TRBV3-1/TRBV3-2
CDR3nt: TGTGCCAGCAGCCAAGATCCAGCGGGCACAGATACGCAGTATTTT
CDR3aa: CASSQDPAGTDTQYF

j_gene: TRBJ1-1
d_gene: .
abundance: once
v_gene: TRBV18
CDR3nt: TGTGCCAGCTCAGGGGGCGCGGACACTGAAGCTTTCTTT
CDR3aa: CASSGGADTEAFF

j_gene: TRBJ2-7
d_gene: .
abundance: .
v_gene: TRBV4-3
CDR3nt: TGCGCCAGCAGCCAAGAGTGGTCCCTAGCGACCCTCTACGAGCAGTACTTC
CDR3aa: CASSQEWSLATLYEQYF

j_gene: TRBJ1-6
d_gene: .
abundance: .
v_gene: TRBV4-1
CDR3nt: TGCGCCAGCGGACCGGGACTGAAATACTATAATTCACCCCTCCACTTT
CDR3aa: CASGPGLKYYNSPLHF

j_gene: TRBJ1-2
d_gene: .
abundance: once
v_gene: TRBV5-6
CDR3nt: TGTGCCAGCAGCCTGGACAGCGACTATGGCTACACCTTC
CDR3aa: CASSLDSDYGYTF

j_gene: TRBJ1-1
d_gene: .
abundance: .
v_gene: TRBV29-1
CDR3nt: TGCAGCGTTGCGGGGCTCATGAACACTGAAGCTTTCTTT
CDR3aa: CSVAGLMNTEAFF

j_gene: TRBJ2-1
d_gene: .
abundance: .
v_gene: TRBV6-4
CDR3nt: TGTGCCAGCAGTGACGGGGCGGGGTGGAATGAGCAGTTCTTC
CDR3aa: CASSDGAGWNEQFF

j_gene: TRBJ1-3
d_gene: TRBD1
abundance: .
v_gene: TRBV6-5
CDR3nt: TGTGCCAGCAGCCGAGGACAGGGGGTCGGAAACACCATATATTTT
CDR3aa: CASSRGQGVGNTIYF

j_gene: TRBJ2-2
d_gene: .
abundance: .
v_gene: TRBV6-5
CDR3nt: TGTGCCAGCAGAGACAGCACCGGGGAGCTGTTTTTT
CDR3aa: CASRDSTGELFF

j_gene: TRBJ1-6
d_gene: TRBD1
abundance: .
v_gene: TRBV6-5
CDR3nt: TGTGCCAGCAGTTACACCGGGACAGGGGGTCATTCACCCCTCCACTTT
CDR3aa: CASSYTGTGGHSPLHF

j_gene: TRBJ2-5
d_gene: TRBD2
abundance: .
v_gene: TRBV7-7
CDR3nt: TGTGCCAGCAGCCGGACTAGCGGGGGGGAGACCCAGTACTTC
CDR3aa: CASSRTSGGETQYF

j_gene: TRBJ1-5
d_gene: .
abundance: .
v_gene: TRBV7-8
CDR3nt: TGTGCCAGCAGCTTAGCCGGGGGTCAACAGCCCCAGCATTTT
CDR3aa: CASSLAGGQQPQHF

j_gene: TRBJ1-1
d_gene: .
abundance: .
v_gene: TRBV14
CDR3nt: TGTGCCAGCAGCCAATTGAGGAACACTGAAGCTTTCTTT
CDR3aa: CASSQLRNTEAFF

j_gene: TRBJ1-1
d_gene: TRBD1
abundance: .
v_gene: TRBV2
CDR3nt: TGTGCCAGCAGTGAAGCGTCCCGACAGGGAGCTTTCTTT
CDR3aa: CASSEASRQGAFF